This T cell receptor beta chain was sequenced in a study of T cell responses to AZD1222 COVID-19 vaccine. Study outcomes and limitations: Researchers took repertoire samples only after the peak T cell response had come.

Libraries were prepared by immunoSEQ multiplex PCR; TCRdb keeps only in-frame clonotypes and omits some of them. The sample consists of roughly 80,000 clones, roughly 90% of them appearing once. In the case of this clone: Its antigen is not known.

Germline values: CDR1 MGHRA, CDR2 YSYEKL. The CDR3 contains 15 residues. The V segment lost 2 bases and the J segment 2 bases; nucleotides outside the gene matches: 2. This rearrangement joins TRBV4-1 to TRBJ2-7; 11 bases align to TRBD2. The sample was peripheral blood, taken on day 0 of MenACWY control vaccination. This TCR was sampled from an adult in good health. CDR3 region: CASSQTSGSTYEQYF. In nucleotides, the CDR3 is TGCGCCAGCAGCCAAACTAGCGGGAGCACCTACGAGCAGTACTTC.